The 30 T cell receptor beta chains given below trace back to one sample, sequenced in a study of shared clonotypes between healthy human individuals. TCRdb keeps only in-frame clones here, not all; method: immunoSEQ multiplex PCR. Here the sample spans some 1.5 million clones, nearly 99% being singletons. The sequenced sample consisted of naive CD4+ T cells sorted from blood. Subset given: CD45RA+ positively selected. These receptors were obtained from a man aged 30 to 39 in good health.

The chain combines TRBV18 with TRBJ2-5; 11 bases line up with TRBD1. V shed 2 bases and J 1 base; nucleotides not matched to a gene: 3. Germline lookup yields CDR1 KGHSH and CDR2 LQKENI. The CDR3 runs 16 residues. The CDR3 nucleotides read TGTGCCAGCTCACCAAGGGGGACAGGGGGCCAAGAGACCCAGTACTTC. Translated, it gives CASSPRGTGGQETQYF. The whole variable domain, remainder taken from reference TRBV18 and TRBJ2-5, is NAGVMQNPRHLVRRRGQEARLRCSPMKGHSHVYWYRQLPEEGLKFMVYLQKENIIDESGMPKERFSAEFPKEGPSILRIQQVVRGDSAAYFCASSPRGTGGQETQYFGPGTRLLVL.

This chain links TRBV5-1 with TRBJ2-3; no clear D. This CDR3 has 16 amino acids. V shed 4 bases and J shed 4 bases, with 19 bases lying between them. Germline CDR1 and CDR2: SGHRS and YFSETQ. In DNA, the CDR3 is TGCGCCAGCAGCCTACCGGGCATCGCCGACGCAGATACGCAGTATTTT. Residues: CASSLPGIADADTQYF.

The V gene is TRBV28, the J gene TRBJ2-7, with D tentatively TRBD1 (5 bases). The CDR3 is 13 amino acids. The germline CDR1 and CDR2 sequences are MDHEN and SYDVKM. V was pared by 5 bases and J by 6 bases, with 14 bases between. The CDR3 DNA is TGTGCCAGCAGTCCAGGACATAATCGCGAGCAGTACTTC. Its translation: CASSPGHNREQYF.

V gene TRBV9 combines with J gene TRBJ2-1; D remains unclear. V shed 2 bases and J shed 4 bases, with 16 bases lying between them. There are 16 residues in the CDR3. Looked up from germline, CDR1 is SGDLS and CDR2 is YYNGEE. The CDR3 loop is CASSVGSEPSYNEQFF. DNA for the CDR3: TGTGCCAGCAGCGTCGGGTCAGAGCCGAGTTACAATGAGCAGTTCTTC.

The CDR3 DNA is TGTGCCAGCAGTCCCGCTGGGGGAAACACCATATATTTT. Its translation: CASSPAGGNTIYF. V gene TRBV5-4 combines with J gene TRBJ1-3; no reliable D call. V lost 5 bases to trimming and J lost 4 bases, with 10 bases between them. The CDR3 consists of 13 residues. Germline V gene data show CDR1 as SGHNT and CDR2 as YYREEE (reference sequence).

For this clone: The identical CDR3 is also encoded by other nucleotide sequences in the sample. The rearrangement uses TRBV29-1 and TRBJ1-1; D is ambiguous. This CDR3 has 13 residues. The ends were cut back, 2 bases at V and 0 bases at J, with 7 bases in the middle. In germline, CDR1 is SQVTM, CDR2 ANQGSEA. The CDR3 reads CSVERRMNTEAFF. The DNA of the CDR3 is TGCAGCGTTGAACGACGGATGAACACTGAAGCTTTCTTT.

A remark on this clone: Other DNA sequences in the sample encode the same CDR3. The V call is TRBV5-1, the J call TRBJ1-1; D remains ambiguous. From germline, CDR1 is SGHRS and CDR2 YFSETQ. The CDR3 contains 14 residues. Deletions cut 0 bases from V and 0 bases from J, with 6 bases between. CDR3 sequence: CASSLEPMNTEAFF. The CDR3 DNA is TGCGCCAGCAGCTTGGAGCCAATGAACACTGAAGCTTTCTTT.

The chain couples TRBV6-5 to TRBJ2-5, with D unclear. Trimming cost V 5 bases and J 2 bases, with 9 bases left between them. The CDR3 covers 13 residues. Per germline, CDR1 MNHEY and CDR2 SVGAGI. CDR3 sequence reads: CASSDWPQETQYF. CDR3 coding DNA: TGTGCCAGCAGTGATTGGCCGCAAGAGACCCAGTACTTC.

The rearrangement links TRBV18 to TRBJ1-1; D might be TRBD1 (6 bases). CDR3 size: 17 residues. CDR1 is KGHSH and CDR2 is LQKENI in the germline V gene. V was clipped by 3 bases and J by 3 bases, with 20 bases between them. The CDR3 nucleotides read TGTGCCAGCTCACCCCCCCTGGTGGGGGCCGACGACACTGAAGCTTTCTTT. Translating it yields CASSPPLVGADDTEAFF.

This sequence joins TRBV25-1 and TRBJ2-2; 9 bases match TRBD2. CDR3 length: 16 amino acids. Looked up from germline, CDR1 is MGHDK and CDR2 is SYGVNS. V was clipped by 4 bases and J by 1 base; unmatched bases: 4. The CDR3 nucleotides read TGTGCCAGCAGTGTGACTAGCGGTATGAACACCGGGGAGCTGTTTTTT. The encoded protein is CASSVTSGMNTGELFF.

J is TRBJ2-1 and V is TRBV7-2; 9 nucleotides line up with TRBD2. Germline-derived CDR1 and CDR2 are SGHTA and FQGNSA. This CDR3 has 15 amino acids. After removal of 4 bases from V and 3 bases from J, the junction contained 4 bases not matched to a gene. In DNA, the CDR3 is TGTGCCAGCAGCTCGGGACTAGCTATCTACAATGAGCAGTTCTTC. It codes for CASSSGLAIYNEQFF.

The gene calls are TRBV21-1 and TRBJ1-2. TRBV21-1 is deemed a pseudogene. CDR3 length equals 12 residues. This CDR3 is CASKGESKGYTF. CDR3 DNA: TGTGCCAGCAAGGGAGAGTCGAAAGGCTACACCTTC.

The rearrangement uses TRBV6-5 and TRBJ2-3; 10 bases align to TRBD1. Per germline, CDR1 MNHEY and CDR2 SVGAGI. The CDR3 is 16 residues long. V lost 1 base, J lost 0 bases, and 1 base stayed unmatched. As DNA, the CDR3 is TGTGCCAGCAGTTACTTGGACAGGGGGAGCACAGATACGCAGTATTTT. This gives the protein CASSYLDRGSTDTQYF.

The V gene is TRBV19, the J gene TRBJ1-5; D unclear. This CDR3 spans 16 amino acids. V was pared by 6 bases and J by 1 base, with 16 bases between. The germline gives CDR1 LNHDA, CDR2 SQIVND (reference sequence). The CDR3 DNA is TGTGCCAGTAGGGCCGATGAAGGCAGGAGCAATCAGCCCCAGCATTTT. It encodes CASRADEGRSNQPQHF.

The genes are TRBV29-1 and TRBJ2-5; the D gene is possibly TRBD2 (5 bases). This CDR3 has 12 residues. Germline V CDR1 and CDR2: SQVTM, ANQGSEA. Trimming stripped 5 bases from V and 5 bases from J, with 12 bases between. The CDR3 bases are TGCAGCGTTTCGAGGGTTGGGGAGACCCAGTACTTC. Encoded protein: CSVSRVGETQYF.

Concerning this clone: The same CDR3 arises from other DNA sequences in this sample as well. The V gene is TRBV5-1, the J gene TRBJ2-3; maybe TRBD2 (5 bases). With 0 bases removed from V and 3 bases from J, the gap between germline ends came to 8 bases. CDR3 length equals 14 residues. Germline assignment: CDR1 SGHRS and CDR2 YFSETQ. The CDR3 region is CASSLEPGTDTQYF. The CDR3 nucleotides read TGCGCCAGCAGCTTGGAACCGGGGACAGATACGCAGTATTTT.

CDR3 bases: TGTGCCAGCAGCGTAGAGACGGAGGGCTACAATGAGCAGTTCTTC. This gives the protein CASSVETEGYNEQFF. This sequence joins TRBV9 and TRBJ2-1, with D possibly TRBD2 on 6 matching bases. V lost 0 bases and J 3 bases, leaving 10 bases between the germline ends. Germline assignment: CDR1 SGDLS and CDR2 YYNGEE. CDR3 length: 15 residues.

The chain employs TRBV7-9 and TRBJ2-5; 8 positions match TRBD1. CDR1 and CDR2 from the germline V gene are SEHNR and FQNEAQ (reference sequence). This CDR3 spans 14 amino acids. V shed 5 bases, J shed 2 bases, and the junction held 4 bases outside the gene matches. The CDR3 protein is CASSQDRGQETQYF. The CDR3 DNA reads as TGTGCCAGCAGCCAAGACAGGGGACAAGAGACCCAGTACTTC. The full variable domain, with the rest looked up from reference TRBV7-9 and TRBJ2-5, is DTGVSQNPRHKITKRGQNVTFRCDPISEHNRLYWYRQTLGQGPEFLTYFQNEAQLEKSRLLSDRFSAERPKGSFSTLEIQRTEQGDSAMYLCASSQDRGQETQYFGPGTRLLVL.

The V and J genes are TRBV18 and TRBJ2-5; 9 bases align to TRBD2. The germline gives CDR1 KGHSH, CDR2 LQKENI. This CDR3 spans 20 amino acids. The J segment lost 4 bases and the V segment lost 2 bases, leaving 20 bases of the junction unmatched. CDR3 loop: CASSPIPPGLAPGVGETQYF. The CDR3 nucleotides read TGTGCCAGCTCACCAATCCCCCCGGGACTAGCCCCCGGCGTCGGAGAGACCCAGTACTTC.

This chain connects TRBV18 to TRBJ1-1; TRBD1 aligns across 8 bases. Germline V gives CDR1 KGHSH, CDR2 LQKENI. The CDR3 consists of 14 residues. V gave up 4 bases and J gave up 3 bases; unmatched junction bases: 4. As DNA, the CDR3 is TGTGCCAGCTCACTTTCGGACAGGGACACTGAAGCTTTCTTT. This codes for CASSLSDRDTEAFF.

The J gene is TRBJ2-7, the V gene TRBV7-2; TRBD2 aligns across 9 bases. Losses at the gene ends were 5 bases for V and 0 bases for J; bases not matched to a gene: 8. CDR1 and CDR2 from the germline V gene are SGHTA and FQGNSA. CDR3 size: 16 residues. The CDR3 loop reads CASSPRLAVSSYEQYF. The CDR3 DNA is TGTGCCAGCAGCCCCAGACTAGCGGTTAGCTCCTACGAGCAGTACTTC.

The chain links TRBV5-5 to TRBJ2-2, with 8 positions matching TRBD1. CDR1 SGHKS and CDR2 YYEKEE come from the germline V gene (reference sequence). V lost 4 bases to trimming and J lost 7 bases; unmatched junction nucleotides: 12. CDR3 length: 16 residues. CDR3 residues: CASSPIPTGASGELFF. CDR3 nucleotides: TGTGCCAGCAGCCCGATCCCGACAGGGGCGAGCGGGGAGCTGTTTTTT.

The chain combines TRBV9 with TRBJ2-3; tentatively, D is TRBD1 (5 bases). Germline CDR1 is SGDLS and CDR2 is YYNGEE. CDR3 length: 18 residues. With 2 bases removed from V and 0 bases from J, the gap between germline ends came to 19 bases. The CDR3 DNA reads as TGTGCCAGCAGCGTGACAGAATCAATTCTTACTAGCACAGATACGCAGTATTTT. Protein product: CASSVTESILTSTDTQYF.

This clone has a single count. J is TRBJ2-1 and V is TRBV7-7, with TRBD2 matching 8 bases. V lost 0 bases to trimming and J lost 5 bases; unmatched junction nucleotides: 3. Germline-derived CDR1 and CDR2 are SSHAT and FNYEAQ (reference sequence). The CDR3 sequence is 15 residues long. The CDR3 sequence is CASSLAPGGHNEQFF. CDR3 DNA: TGTGCCAGCAGCTTAGCTCCGGGAGGGCACAATGAGCAGTTCTTC.

The chain carries TRBV5-1 and TRBJ1-2; TRBD1 aligns across 11 bases. V lost 4 bases, J lost 3 bases, and 5 bases stayed unmatched. This CDR3 has 15 residues. The germline V gene has CDR1 SGHRS and CDR2 YFSETQ. The CDR3 DNA is TGCGCCAGCAGCATCGGACAGGGGGCGCACTATGGCTACACCTTC. Translated, it gives CASSIGQGAHYGYTF.

The chain carries TRBV28 and TRBJ2-1; 10 nucleotides match TRBD2. CDR1 is MDHEN, CDR2 SYDVKM, per germline. V lost 4 bases to trimming and J lost 6 bases; unmatched junction nucleotides: 9. This CDR3 is built from 16 residues. The CDR3 DNA is TGTGCCAGCAGTTCGCATATAGCGGGAGGCATCAATGAGCAGTTCTTC. Translating gives CASSSHIAGGINEQFF.

The V and J genes are TRBV28 and TRBJ1-2, with 9 bases fitting TRBD1. Trimming cost V 6 bases and J 7 bases; bases outside gene matches: 15. Germline CDR1 MDHEN, CDR2 SYDVKM. The CDR3 totals 16 residues. CDR3 protein: CASRSTGGAPIFGYTF. The CDR3 nucleotides read TGTGCCAGCAGGTCTACAGGGGGCGCTCCCATTTTTGGCTACACCTTC.

The genes are TRBV27 and TRBJ2-1; 9 nucleotides align to TRBD2. V lost 3 bases to trimming and J lost 4 bases; unmatched junction nucleotides: 10. Germline V gene lookup returns CDR1 MNHEY and CDR2 SMNVEV (reference sequence). This CDR3 has 17 amino acids. The CDR3 is CASSLSGSGSRYNEQFF. The CDR3 nucleotides read TGTGCCAGCAGTTTGTCCGGTAGCGGGAGTAGATACAATGAGCAGTTCTTC.

The chain links TRBV11-2 to TRBJ2-2; no firm D call. Trimming shortened V by 8 bases and J by 2 bases, and 21 bases separated the two germline ends. The CDR3 spans 17 residues. Germline V gene sequence: CDR1 SGHAT, CDR2 FQNNGV. CDR3 loop: CASDTGRNLPNTGELFF. CDR3 nucleotide sequence: TGTGCCAGCGACACTGGACGGAATTTACCTAACACCGGGGAGCTGTTTTTT.

This chain uses TRBV30 with TRBJ2-7; TRBD2 matches 12 bases. Germline V gene lookup returns CDR1 GTSNPN and CDR2 SVGIG (reference sequence). The CDR3 has 17 residues. V lost 2 bases, J lost 1 base, and 9 bases stayed unmatched. The CDR3 loop is CAWSTGRTSGISYEQYF. CDR3 nucleotide sequence: TGTGCCTGGAGTACCGGAAGGACTAGCGGGATTTCCTACGAGCAGTACTTC.